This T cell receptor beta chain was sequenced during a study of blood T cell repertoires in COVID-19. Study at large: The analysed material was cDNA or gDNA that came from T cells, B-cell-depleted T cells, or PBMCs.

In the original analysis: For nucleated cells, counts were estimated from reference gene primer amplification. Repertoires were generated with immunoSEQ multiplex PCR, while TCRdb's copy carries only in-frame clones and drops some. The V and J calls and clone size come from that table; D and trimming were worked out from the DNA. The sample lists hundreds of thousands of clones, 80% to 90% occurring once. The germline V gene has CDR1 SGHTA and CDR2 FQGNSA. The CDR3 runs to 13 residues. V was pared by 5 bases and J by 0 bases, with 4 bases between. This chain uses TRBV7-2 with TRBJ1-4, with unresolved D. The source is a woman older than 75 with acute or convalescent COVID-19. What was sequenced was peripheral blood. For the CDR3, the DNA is TGTGCCAGCAGCCCCACAACTAATGAAAAACTGTTTTTT. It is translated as CASSPTTNEKLFF.